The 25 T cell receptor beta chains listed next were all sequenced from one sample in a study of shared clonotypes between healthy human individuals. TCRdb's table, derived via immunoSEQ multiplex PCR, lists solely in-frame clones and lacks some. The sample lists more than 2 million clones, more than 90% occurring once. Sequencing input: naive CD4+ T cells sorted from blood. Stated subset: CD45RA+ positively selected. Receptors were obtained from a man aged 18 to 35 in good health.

The CDR3 coding sequence is TGCGCCAGCAGCTCCCCCTCCGGGACTAGCGGAATCACAGATACGCAGTATTTT. This gives the protein CASSSPSGTSGITDTQYF. The genes are TRBV5-1 and TRBJ2-3, with 11 bases fitting TRBD2. The CDR3 length is 18 residues. The germline CDR1 and CDR2 sequences are SGHRS and YFSETQ. Losses at the gene ends were 3 bases for V and 2 bases for J; bases not matched to a gene: 11. Full variable domain (remainder filled in from reference TRBV5-1 and TRBJ2-3): KAGVTQTPRYLIKTRGQQVTLSCSPISGHRSVSWYQQTPGQGLQFLFEYFSETQRNKGNFPGRFSGRQFSNSRSEMNVSTLELGDSALYLCASSSPSGTSGITDTQYFGPGTRLTVL.

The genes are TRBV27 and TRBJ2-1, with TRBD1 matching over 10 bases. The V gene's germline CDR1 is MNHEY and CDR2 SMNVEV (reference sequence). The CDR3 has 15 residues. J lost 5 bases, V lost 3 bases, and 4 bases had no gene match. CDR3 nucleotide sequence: TGTGCCAGCAGTTTCGGGACAGGGGCCAACAATGAGCAGTTCTTC. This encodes CASSFGTGANNEQFF.

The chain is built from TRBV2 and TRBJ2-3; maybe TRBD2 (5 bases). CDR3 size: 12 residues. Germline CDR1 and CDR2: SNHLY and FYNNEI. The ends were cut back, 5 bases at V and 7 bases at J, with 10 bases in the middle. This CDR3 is CASSRTLYTQYF. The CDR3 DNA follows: TGTGCCAGCAGTCGGACTCTCTATACGCAGTATTTT. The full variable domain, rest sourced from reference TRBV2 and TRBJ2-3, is EPEVTQTPSHQVTQMGQEVILRCVPISNHLYFYWYRQILGQKVEFLVSFYNNEISEKSEIFDDQFSVERPDGSNFTLKIRSTKLEDSAMYFCASSRTLYTQYFGPGTRLTVL.

Here the CDR3 DNA reads TGTGCCAGCAGTGACCCTCTAGCGGGAGGTACCGAGCAGTACTTC. It is translated as CASSDPLAGGTEQYF. The rearrangement joins TRBV25-1 to TRBJ2-7, with TRBD2 matching 11 bases. The CDR3 is 15 amino acids. The germline V gene has CDR1 MGHDK and CDR2 SYGVNS. The ends lost 3 bases at V and 6 bases at J; junction bases unmatched: 7.

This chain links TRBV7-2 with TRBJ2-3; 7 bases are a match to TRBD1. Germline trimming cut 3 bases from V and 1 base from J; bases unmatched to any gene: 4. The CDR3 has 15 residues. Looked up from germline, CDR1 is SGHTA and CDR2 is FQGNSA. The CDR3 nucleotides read TGTGCCAGCAGCTTGGACAGGCTGGGCACAGATACGCAGTATTTT. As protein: CASSLDRLGTDTQYF.

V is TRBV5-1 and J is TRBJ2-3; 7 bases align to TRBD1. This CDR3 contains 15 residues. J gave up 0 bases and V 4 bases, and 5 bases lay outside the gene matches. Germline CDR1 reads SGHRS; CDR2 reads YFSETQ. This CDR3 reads CASSETGSSTDTQYF. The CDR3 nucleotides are TGCGCCAGCAGCGAGACAGGGTCCAGCACAGATACGCAGTATTTT.

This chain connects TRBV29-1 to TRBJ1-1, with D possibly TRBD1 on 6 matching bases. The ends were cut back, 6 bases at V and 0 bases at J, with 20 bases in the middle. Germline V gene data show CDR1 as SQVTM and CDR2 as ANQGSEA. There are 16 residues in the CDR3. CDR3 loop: CSVVGQIANMNTEAFF. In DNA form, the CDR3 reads TGCAGCGTCGTAGGACAGATTGCCAACATGAACACTGAAGCTTTCTTT. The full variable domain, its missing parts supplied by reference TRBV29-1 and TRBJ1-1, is SAVISQKPSRDICQRGTSLTIQCQVDSQVTMMFWYRQQPGQSLTLIATANQGSEATYESGFVIDKFPISRPNLTFSTLTVSNMSPEDSSIYLCSVVGQIANMNTEAFFGQGTRLTVV.

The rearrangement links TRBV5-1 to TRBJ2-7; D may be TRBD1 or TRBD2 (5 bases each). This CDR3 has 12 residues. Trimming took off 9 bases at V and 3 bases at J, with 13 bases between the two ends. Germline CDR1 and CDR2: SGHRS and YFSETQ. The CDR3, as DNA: TGCGCCACCGGGGACGGCTTCTACGAGCAGTACTTC. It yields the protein CATGDGFYEQYF. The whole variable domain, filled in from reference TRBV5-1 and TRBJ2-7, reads KAGVTQTPRYLIKTRGQQVTLSCSPISGHRSVSWYQQTPGQGLQFLFEYFSETQRNKGNFPGRFSGRQFSNSRSEMNVSTLELGDSALYLCATGDGFYEQYFGPGTRLTVT.

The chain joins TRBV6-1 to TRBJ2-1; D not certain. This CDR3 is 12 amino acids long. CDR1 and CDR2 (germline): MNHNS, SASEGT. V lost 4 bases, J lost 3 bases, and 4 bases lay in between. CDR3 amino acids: CASSVDYNEQFF. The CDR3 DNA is TGTGCCAGCAGTGTAGACTACAATGAGCAGTTCTTC.

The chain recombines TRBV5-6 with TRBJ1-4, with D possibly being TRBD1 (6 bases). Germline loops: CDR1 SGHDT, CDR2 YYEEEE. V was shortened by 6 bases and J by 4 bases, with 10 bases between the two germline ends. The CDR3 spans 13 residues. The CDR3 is CASIDRINEKLFF. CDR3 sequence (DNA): TGTGCCAGCATCGACAGGATTAATGAAAAACTGTTTTTT.

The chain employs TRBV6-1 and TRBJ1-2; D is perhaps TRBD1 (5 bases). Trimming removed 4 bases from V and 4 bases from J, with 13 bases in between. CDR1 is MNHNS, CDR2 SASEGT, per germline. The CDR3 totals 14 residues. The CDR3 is CASSGSGGTYGYTF. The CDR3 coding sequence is TGTGCCAGCAGTGGGTCGGGAGGGACCTATGGCTACACCTTC.

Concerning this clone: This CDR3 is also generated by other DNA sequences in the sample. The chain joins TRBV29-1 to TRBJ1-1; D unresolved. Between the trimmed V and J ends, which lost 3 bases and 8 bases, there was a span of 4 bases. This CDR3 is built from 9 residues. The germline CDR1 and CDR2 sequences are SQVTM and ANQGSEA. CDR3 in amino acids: CSVEGEAFF. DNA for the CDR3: TGCAGCGTTGAGGGAGAAGCTTTCTTT.

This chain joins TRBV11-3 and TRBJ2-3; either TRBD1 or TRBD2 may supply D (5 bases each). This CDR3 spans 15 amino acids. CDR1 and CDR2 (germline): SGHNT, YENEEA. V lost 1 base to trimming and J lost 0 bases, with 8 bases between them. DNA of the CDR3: TGTGCCAGCAGCTTAGGGGACGGAAGCACAGATACGCAGTATTTT. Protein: CASSLGDGSTDTQYF.

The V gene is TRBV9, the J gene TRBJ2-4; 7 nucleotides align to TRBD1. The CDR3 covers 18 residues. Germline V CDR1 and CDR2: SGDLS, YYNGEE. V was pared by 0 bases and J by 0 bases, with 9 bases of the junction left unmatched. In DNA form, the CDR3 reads TGTGCCAGCAGCGTAGGCCCCGACAGGGATCTAGCCAAAAACATTCAGTACTTC. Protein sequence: CASSVGPDRDLAKNIQYF. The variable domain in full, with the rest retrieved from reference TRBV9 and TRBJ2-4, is DSGVTQTPKHLITATGQRVTLRCSPRSGDLSVYWYQQSLDQGLQFLIQYYNGEERAKGNILERFSAQQFPDLHSELNLSSLELGDSALYFCASSVGPDRDLAKNIQYFGAGTRLSVL.

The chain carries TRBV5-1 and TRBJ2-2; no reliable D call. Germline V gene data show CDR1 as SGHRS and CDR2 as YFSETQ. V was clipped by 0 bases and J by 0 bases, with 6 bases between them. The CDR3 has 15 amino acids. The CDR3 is CASSLVQTNTGELFF. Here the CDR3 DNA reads TGCGCCAGCAGCTTGGTGCAGACGAACACCGGGGAGCTGTTTTTT.

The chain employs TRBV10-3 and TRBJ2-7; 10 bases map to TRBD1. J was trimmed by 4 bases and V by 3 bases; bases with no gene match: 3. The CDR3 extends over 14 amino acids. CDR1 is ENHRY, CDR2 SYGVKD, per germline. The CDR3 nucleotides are TGTGCCATCAGTGAAGACAGGGGGCTTTACGAGCAGTACTTC. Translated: CAISEDRGLYEQYF.

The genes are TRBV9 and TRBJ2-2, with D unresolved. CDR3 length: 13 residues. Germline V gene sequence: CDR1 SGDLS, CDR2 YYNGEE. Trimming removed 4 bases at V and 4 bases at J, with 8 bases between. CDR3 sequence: CASSPHVTGELFF. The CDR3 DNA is TGTGCCAGCAGCCCCCATGTCACCGGGGAGCTGTTTTTT.

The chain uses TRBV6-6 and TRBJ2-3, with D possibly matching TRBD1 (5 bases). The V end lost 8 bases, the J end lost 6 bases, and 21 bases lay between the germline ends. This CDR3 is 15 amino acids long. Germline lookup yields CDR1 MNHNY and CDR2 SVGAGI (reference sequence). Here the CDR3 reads CASALGVRPGDTQYF. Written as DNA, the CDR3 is TGTGCCAGCGCTCTGGGTGTTCGGCCAGGGGATACGCAGTATTTT.

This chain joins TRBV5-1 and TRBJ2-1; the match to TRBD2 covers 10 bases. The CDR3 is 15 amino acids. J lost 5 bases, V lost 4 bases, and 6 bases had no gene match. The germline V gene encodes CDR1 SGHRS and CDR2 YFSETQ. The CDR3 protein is CASSQLAGLNNEQFF. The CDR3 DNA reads TGCGCCAGCAGCCAACTAGCGGGATTGAACAATGAGCAGTTCTTC.

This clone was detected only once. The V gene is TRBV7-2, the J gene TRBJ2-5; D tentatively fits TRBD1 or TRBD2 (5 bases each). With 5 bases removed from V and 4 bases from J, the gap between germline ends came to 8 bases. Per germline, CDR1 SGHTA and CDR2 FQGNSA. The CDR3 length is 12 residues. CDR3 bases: TGTGCCAGCAGCCCCGGGGCAGAGACCCAGTACTTC. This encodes CASSPGAETQYF.

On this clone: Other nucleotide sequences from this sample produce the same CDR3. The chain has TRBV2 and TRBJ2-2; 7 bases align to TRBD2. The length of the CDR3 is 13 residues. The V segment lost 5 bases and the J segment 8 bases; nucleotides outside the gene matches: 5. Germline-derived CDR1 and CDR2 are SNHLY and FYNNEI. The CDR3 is CASSREGGGELFF. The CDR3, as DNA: TGTGCCAGCAGTAGGGAGGGTGGTGGGGAGCTGTTTTTT. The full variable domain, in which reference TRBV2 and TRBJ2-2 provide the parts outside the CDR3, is EPEVTQTPSHQVTQMGQEVILRCVPISNHLYFYWYRQILGQKVEFLVSFYNNEISEKSEIFDDQFSVERPDGSNFTLKIRSTKLEDSAMYFCASSREGGGELFFGEGSRLTVL.

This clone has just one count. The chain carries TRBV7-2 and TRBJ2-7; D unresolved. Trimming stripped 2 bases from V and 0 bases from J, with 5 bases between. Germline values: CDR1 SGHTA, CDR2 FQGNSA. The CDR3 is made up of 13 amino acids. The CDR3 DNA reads TGTGCCAGCAGCTTATCGAGCTCCTACGAGCAGTACTTC. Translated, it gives CASSLSSSYEQYF.

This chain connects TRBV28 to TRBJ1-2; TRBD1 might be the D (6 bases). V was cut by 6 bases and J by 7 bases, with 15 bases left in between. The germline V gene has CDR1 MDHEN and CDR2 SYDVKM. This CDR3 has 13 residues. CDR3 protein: CASSRLRGVGYTF. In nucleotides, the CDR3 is TGTGCCAGCAGCCGCCTTAGGGGGGTTGGCTACACCTTC.

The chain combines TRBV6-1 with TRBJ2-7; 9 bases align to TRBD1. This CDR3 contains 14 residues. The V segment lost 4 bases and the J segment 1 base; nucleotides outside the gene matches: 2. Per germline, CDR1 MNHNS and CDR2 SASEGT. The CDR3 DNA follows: TGTGCCAGCAGTGCCGGGACAGGGTCCTACGAGCAGTACTTC. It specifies CASSAGTGSYEQYF.

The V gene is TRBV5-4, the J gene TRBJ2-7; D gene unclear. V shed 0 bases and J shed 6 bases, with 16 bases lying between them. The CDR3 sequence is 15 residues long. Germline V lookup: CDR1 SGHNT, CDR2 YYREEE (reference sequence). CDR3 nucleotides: TGTGCCAGCAGCTTGGGGTTACTGGGTCTCGGCGAGCAGTACTTC. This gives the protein CASSLGLLGLGEQYF.